Listed below are T cell receptor beta chains from one sample, sequenced in a study of cytomegalovirus exposure and HLA in healthy donors. Produced via immunoSEQ multiplex PCR; TCRdb's table is partial and in-frame only. The table shows 150,000 or so clones, with roughly 70% occurring only once. The sequencing sample was made of PBMCs. The origin of the receptors is a male donor in good health and CMV-seronegative. Each CDR3 is given with its conserved first and last residue. The D gene is left open where the match is weak. Only some rows state a clone size, as once, few, many or a class for expanded clones.

d_call,j_call,clone_size,v_call,cdr3_aa,cdr3_nt
TRBD1,TRBJ1-2,.,TRBV19,CASSRQGGGYTF,TGTGCCAGTAGTCGCCAGGGGGGTGGCTACACCTTC
TRBD1,TRBJ1-5,.,TRBV2,CASSVTGQGNQPQHF,TGTGCCAGCAGTGTGACGGGACAGGGGAATCAGCCCCAGCATTTT
.,TRBJ2-2,few,TRBV30,CAWRTGRTGELFF,TGTGCCTGGAGGACAGGACGCACCGGGGAGCTGTTTTTT
.,TRBJ1-1,.,TRBV5-4,CANSEGVGNTEAFF,TGTGCCAACAGCGAGGGGGTAGGGAACACTGAAGCTTTCTTT
.,TRBJ1-1,.,TRBV4-3,CASSIDRYFTEAFF,TGCGCCAGCAGCATCGACAGATACTTCACTGAAGCTTTCTTT
.,TRBJ1-2,.,TRBV2,CASSEGGSVYGYTF,TGTGCCAGCAGTGAGGGGGGGAGTGTGTATGGCTACACCTTC
.,TRBJ1-1,.,TRBV27,CASRERGRGVEAFF,TGTGCCAGCAGAGAGAGGGGCCGGGGGGTTGAAGCTTTCTTT
.,TRBJ1-5,.,TRBV2,CASRPQTFGNQPQHF,TGTGCCAGCAGGCCACAGACCTTTGGCAATCAGCCCCAGCATTTT
.,TRBJ2-7,once,TRBV11-2,CASSPFREQYF,TGTGCCAGCAGCCCCTTCAGAGAGCAGTACTTC
TRBD1,TRBJ1-5,.,TRBV10-3,CAISPTGSSNQPQHF,TGTGCCATCAGTCCGACAGGGTCTAGCAATCAGCCCCAGCATTTT
.,TRBJ2-3,.,TRBV11-2,CASRSTGLHPTDTQYF,TGTGCCAGCAGATCTACGGGACTCCACCCCACAGATACGCAGTATTTT
.,TRBJ1-5,.,TRBV6-5,CASTRDGNQPQHF,TGTGCCAGCACGCGGGACGGCAATCAGCCCCAGCATTTT
.,TRBJ1-2,few,TRBV5-6,CASSLSPEIRGYGYTF,TGTGCCAGCAGCTTGAGCCCGGAAATTAGGGGGTATGGCTACACCTTC
TRBD1,TRBJ1-1,few,TRBV6-1,CASTVGTANTEAFF,TGTGCCAGCACAGTGGGGACAGCGAACACTGAAGCTTTCTTT